These 32 T cell receptor beta chains came from one sample sequenced in a study of cytomegalovirus exposure and HLA in healthy donors. Primers included in the PCR were 60 Vbeta and 13 Jbeta primers. Here immunoSEQ multiplex PCR was the method, and the copy in TCRdb shows in-frame clones only, minus some. The sample includes roughly 160,000 clones, 75% to 90% of them seen just once. What was sequenced was PBMCs. Every receptor here comes from a male donor in good health and CMV-seronegative.

The V gene is TRBV13, the J gene TRBJ2-1, with TRBD2 matching 11 bases. CDR1 and CDR2 from the germline V gene are PRHDT and FYEKMQ (reference sequence). The trim removed 4 bases at V and 5 bases at J, leaving 10 bases unmatched. The CDR3 consists of 17 residues. This CDR3 is CASSSGFTSGRNNEQFF. DNA for the CDR3: TGTGCCAGCAGCTCAGGGTTTACTAGCGGGAGAAACAATGAGCAGTTCTTC. The whole variable domain, remainder taken from reference TRBV13 and TRBJ2-1, is AAGVIQSPRHLIKEKRETATLKCYPIPRHDTVYWYQQGPGQDPQFLISFYEKMQSDKGSIPDRFSAQQFSDYHSELNMSSLELGDSALYFCASSSGFTSGRNNEQFFGPGTRLTVL.

The chain recombines TRBV15 with TRBJ2-5; tentative D call: TRBD1 (5 bases). The V and J ends lost 0 bases and 5 bases respectively, with 7 bases between them. CDR1 and CDR2 from the germline V gene are LNHNV and YYDKDF (reference sequence). CDR3 length equals 13 residues. CDR3 coding DNA: TGTGCCACCAGCAGAGAAAGGGGCGAGACCCAGTACTTC. Its translation: CATSRERGETQYF.

The V gene is TRBV30, the J gene TRBJ1-1; maybe TRBD1 (6 bases). CDR3 length: 12 amino acids. Germline lookup yields CDR1 GTSNPN and CDR2 SVGIG (reference sequence). V gave up 4 bases and J gave up 10 bases, with 16 bases separating them. CDR3 loop: CAWTPGARGAFF. The CDR3 nucleotides read TGTGCCTGGACCCCAGGGGCCCGGGGAGCTTTCTTT.

DNA of the CDR3: TGTGCCAGCAGGGCAGGGAGGCACGAGCAGTACTTC. This codes for CASRAGRHEQYF. The chain is built from TRBV6-5 and TRBJ2-7; tentative D call: TRBD2 (6 bases). V was trimmed by 6 bases and J by 5 bases, leaving 11 bases between them. The CDR3 spans 12 residues. CDR1 is MNHEY, CDR2 SVGAGI, per germline.

The genes are TRBV5-4 and TRBJ2-2, with a weak D call TRBD1 (6 bases). Trimming stripped 2 bases from V and 6 bases from J, with 11 bases between. Germline V CDR1 and CDR2: SGHNT, YYREEE (reference sequence). This CDR3 comprises 14 residues. The CDR3: CASSFVNRAGELFF. The CDR3 region has the DNA TGTGCCAGCAGCTTTGTGAACAGGGCCGGGGAGCTGTTTTTT.

The rearrangement uses TRBV4-2 and TRBJ1-1; D not resolved. Germline CDR1 and CDR2: LGHNA and YNFKEQ. This CDR3 is built from 13 residues. V lost 4 bases, J lost 1 base, and 7 bases lay in between. The DNA for the CDR3 is TGTGCCAGCAGCCGGCTAGAGAACACTGAAGCTTTCTTT. It encodes CASSRLENTEAFF.

J is TRBJ1-3 and V is TRBV2; D not certain. Germline CDR1 and CDR2: SNHLY and FYNNEI. The germline V and J ends were trimmed by 7 bases and 0 bases, with 10 bases remaining between them. The CDR3 runs 14 residues. The CDR3 nucleotides are TGTGCCAGCATTGGGGAGTACTCTGGAAACACCATATATTTT. It is translated as CASIGEYSGNTIYF. The complete variable domain, with remaining parts taken from reference TRBV2 and TRBJ1-3, reads EPEVTQTPSHQVTQMGQEVILRCVPISNHLYFYWYRQILGQKVEFLVSFYNNEISEKSEIFDDQFSVERPDGSNFTLKIRSTKLEDSAMYFCASIGEYSGNTIYFGEGSWLTVV.

Ten or more counts support this clone. The chain has TRBV12-5 and TRBJ2-7; D remains ambiguous. The CDR3 has 14 amino acids. The V and J ends lost 6 bases and 2 bases respectively, with 14 bases between them. Per the germline V gene, CDR1 is LGHNT and CDR2 is FRNRAP. CDR3 loop: CASGYYGNPYEQYF. The CDR3 DNA sequence: TGTGCTAGTGGATACTACGGAAATCCCTACGAGCAGTACTTC. Together with reference TRBV12-5 and TRBJ2-7, the CDR3 gives the full variable domain: DARVTQTPRHKVTEMGQEVTMRCQPILGHNTVFWYRQTMMQGLELLAYFRNRAPLDDSGMPKDRFSAEMPDATLATLKIQPSEPRDSAVYFCASGYYGNPYEQYFGPGTRLTVT.

The chain couples TRBV6-5 to TRBJ2-5; 8 nucleotides line up with TRBD2. Judging by the DNA end, TRBJ2-7 fits better; the J call may be wrong. Germline V gives CDR1 MNHEY, CDR2 SVGAGI. The CDR3 is 13 amino acids. The CDR3 region has the DNA TGTGCTAGTACGCGGGGGGATCTCTACGAGCAGTACTTC. Residues: CASTRGDLYEQYF.

The chain uses TRBV5-8 and TRBJ2-7; 10 bases fit TRBD1. The V segment lost 6 bases and the J segment 5 bases; nucleotides outside the gene matches: 8. Germline CDR1 is SGHTS and CDR2 is YDEGEE. The CDR3 is 14 amino acids. The DNA of the CDR3 is TGTGCCAGCAACGACAGGGGGCGCGTAAACGAGCAGTACTTC. The encoded protein is CASNDRGRVNEQYF.

This chain uses TRBV10-1 with TRBJ2-7; TRBD1 matches 10 bases. The CDR3 runs 15 residues. The trim removed 3 bases at V and 4 bases at J, leaving 6 bases unmatched. CDR1 and CDR2 from the germline V gene are WNHNN and SYGVQD (reference sequence). The CDR3 bases are TGCGCCAGCAGTGAAGGGACAGGGGTTTTTTACGAGCAGTACTTC. Residues: CASSEGTGVFYEQYF.

The chain carries TRBV27 and TRBJ2-5; no definite D call. Germline V CDR1 and CDR2: MNHEY, SMNVEV (reference sequence). CDR3 length: 14 amino acids. The germline V and J ends were trimmed by 2 bases and 5 bases, with 12 bases remaining between them. CDR3 residues: CASSLGRSRETQYF. Written as DNA, the CDR3 is TGTGCCAGCAGTTTAGGTCGCTCTAGGGAGACCCAGTACTTC.

The chain employs TRBV9 and TRBJ1-2; 7 bases line up with TRBD1. The CDR3 consists of 15 residues. The trim removed 2 bases at V and 4 bases at J, leaving 8 bases unmatched. The germline gives CDR1 SGDLS, CDR2 YYNGEE. The CDR3 nucleotides are TGTGCCAGCAGCGTCGCCGGGACAGAGATCTATGGCTACACCTTC. This sequence encodes CASSVAGTEIYGYTF. Filled out from reference TRBV9 and TRBJ1-2, the complete variable domain reads DSGVTQTPKHLITATGQRVTLRCSPRSGDLSVYWYQQSLDQGLQFLIQYYNGEERAKGNILERFSAQQFPDLHSELNLSSLELGDSALYFCASSVAGTEIYGYTFGSGTRLTVV.

The V and J genes are TRBV9 and TRBJ2-5, with 9 bases identical to TRBD1. The trim removed 3 bases at V and 1 base at J, leaving 19 bases unmatched. CDR1 and CDR2 from the germline V gene are SGDLS and YYNGEE. The CDR3 sequence is 20 residues long. DNA for the CDR3: TGTGCCAGCAGCGAACAACCCCACTCCCGGGACAGGGTGGGCCAAGAGACCCAGTACTTC. This encodes CASSEQPHSRDRVGQETQYF.

This clone is a singleton in its sample. The J gene is TRBJ2-2, the V gene TRBV11-2; 10 bases match TRBD2. V was pared by 5 bases and J by 7 bases, with 4 bases of the junction left unmatched. This CDR3 region has 14 residues. Germline values: CDR1 SGHAT, CDR2 FQNNGV. The CDR3 DNA is TGTGCCAGCAGCCCCAGCGGGGGGGTCGGGGAGCTGTTTTTT. Amino acid sequence: CASSPSGGVGELFF.

V usage is TRBV15 and J usage is TRBJ1-2; weak D call: TRBD1 (5 bases). With 3 bases removed from V and 4 bases from J, the gap between germline ends came to 15 bases. Germline CDR1 is LNHNV and CDR2 is YYDKDF (reference sequence). This CDR3 contains 15 residues. CDR3: CATSRALGGGYGYTF. DNA for the CDR3: TGTGCCACCAGCAGGGCATTGGGGGGTGGCTATGGCTACACCTTC.

The CDR3 DNA is TGTGCCAGCAGCCACGCAGGGGGCGACCGGACAGATACGCAGTATTTT. It translates to CASSHAGGDRTDTQYF. The chain recombines TRBV7-2 with TRBJ2-3; 8 nucleotides match TRBD1. This CDR3 has 16 amino acids. Trimming at V came to 5 bases and at J to 3 bases, leaving 10 bases not matched to a gene. Germline CDR1 reads SGHTA; CDR2 reads FQGNSA.

The chain employs TRBV19 and TRBJ2-7, with 8 bases identical to TRBD1. Germline CDR1 reads LNHDA; CDR2 reads SQIVND (reference sequence). The CDR3 sequence is 13 residues long. J lost 0 bases, V lost 11 bases, and 6 bases had no gene match. CDR3 region: CAVRDRTSYEQYF. The CDR3 DNA follows: TGTGCCGTCCGGGACAGGACCTCCTACGAGCAGTACTTC.

J is TRBJ2-7 and V is TRBV5-6; a weak D match, TRBD1 (5 bases). The CDR3 is made up of 15 amino acids. Trimming stripped 4 bases from V and 2 bases from J, with 16 bases between. Germline V gene lookup returns CDR1 SGHDT and CDR2 YYEEEE. The CDR3 spells CASSLVGAPTYEQYF. The CDR3, as DNA: TGTGCCAGCAGCCTAGTTGGGGCACCGACCTACGAGCAGTACTTC.

The CDR3 is CASREQLNFGKLFF. The CDR3 DNA reads TGTGCCAGCAGGGAACAGCTAAATTTTGGAAAACTGTTTTTT. V gene TRBV9 combines with J gene TRBJ1-4; no firm D call. Germline CDR1 is SGDLS and CDR2 is YYNGEE. The CDR3 runs 14 residues. Trimming took off 5 bases at V and 10 bases at J, with 18 bases between the two ends.

The chain is built from TRBV27 and TRBJ1-1; TRBD1 agrees at 7 bases. CDR3 size: 12 residues. Unmatched junction bases numbered 2, after V lost 6 bases and J lost 4 bases. Germline V lookup: CDR1 MNHEY, CDR2 SMNVEV (reference sequence). The DNA of the CDR3 is TGTGCCAGCAGGCGACAGGGCACTGAAGCTTTCTTT. Residues: CASRRQGTEAFF.

This clone was observed a handful of times. The V call is TRBV30, the J call TRBJ2-5, with 10 positions matching TRBD2. Germline assignment: CDR1 GTSNPN and CDR2 SVGIG (reference sequence). V shed 5 bases and J 2 bases; nucleotides not matched to a gene: 5. The CDR3 length is 14 residues. The CDR3 DNA sequence: TGTGCCTGGGGACTTAGCGGGGGGCAAGAGACCCAGTACTTC. As protein: CAWGLSGGQETQYF.

V and J are TRBV2 and TRBJ2-1; 8 positions match TRBD1. V lost 1 base to trimming and J lost 8 bases; unmatched junction nucleotides: 7. Germline V gene data show CDR1 as SNHLY and CDR2 as FYNNEI. The CDR3 covers 15 residues. The CDR3 nucleotides are TGTGCCAGCAGTGAAGGGCAGGGGGCGGTCGATGAGCAGTTCTTC. Encoded protein: CASSEGQGAVDEQFF.

This rearrangement joins TRBV6-5 to TRBJ2-7; the D is unclear. The V gene lost 5 bases and the J gene lost 5 bases, with 16 bases spanning the gap. CDR1 and CDR2 from the germline V gene are MNHEY and SVGAGI. The CDR3 extends over 14 amino acids. The CDR3 coding sequence is TGTGCCAGCAGTCTGGCGCCAGCGATACACGAGCAGTACTTC. Translation gives CASSLAPAIHEQYF.

The gene calls are TRBV12-5 and TRBJ1-1; D not resolved. Germline V CDR1 and CDR2: LGHNT, FRNRAP. V lost 3 bases and J lost 3, with 14 bases in between. The CDR3 spans 15 residues. The CDR3 region has the DNA TGTGCTAGTGGTTTCGGGGAAAAGGTAGACACTGAAGCTTTCTTT. Translation gives CASGFGEKVDTEAFF.

V is TRBV27 and J is TRBJ1-3, with D unresolved. CDR1 and CDR2 (germline): MNHEY, SMNVEV (reference sequence). The CDR3 contains 16 residues. V was shortened by 6 bases and J by 4 bases, with 19 bases between the two germline ends. The CDR3 sequence is CASSQYGSSQGNTIYF. DNA for the CDR3: TGTGCCAGCAGCCAATATGGGAGTTCACAAGGAAACACCATATATTTT.

This clone was seen only once. The chain combines TRBV7-2 with TRBJ1-2; a possible D gene is TRBD1 (5 bases). The V end lost 1 base, the J end lost 4 bases, and 10 bases lay between the germline ends. The CDR3 runs to 14 residues. The V gene's germline CDR1 is SGHTA and CDR2 FQGNSA. The DNA for the CDR3 is TGTGCCAGCAGCTTAGAGTCACAGGTCTATGGCTACACCTTC. It is translated as CASSLESQVYGYTF.

The table lists this clone with a few counts. The chain joins TRBV5-4 to TRBJ1-1; perhaps TRBD1 as D (6 bases). This CDR3 spans 15 amino acids. Germline CDR1 is SGHNT and CDR2 is YYREEE (reference sequence). Trimming pared 0 bases from V and 1 base from J, leaving 10 bases between. The CDR3 DNA follows: TGTGCCAGCAGCTTGGGTACAGGGAGGAACACTGAAGCTTTCTTT. This encodes CASSLGTGRNTEAFF. The full variable domain, its missing parts supplied by reference TRBV5-4 and TRBJ1-1, is ETGVTQSPTHLIKTRGQQVTLRCSSQSGHNTVSWYQQALGQGPQFIFQYYREEENGRGNFPPRFSGLQFPNYSSELNVNALELDDSALYLCASSLGTGRNTEAFFGQGTRLTVV.

To note about this clone: Without the conserved terminal phenylalanine or tryptophan, this CDR3 likely stems from a read error. V usage is TRBV2 and J usage is TRBJ1-5, with TRBD1 matching over 7 bases. J lost 9 bases, V lost 6 bases, and 14 bases had no gene match. CDR1 is SNHLY and CDR2 is FYNNEI in the germline V gene. The CDR3 spans 15 residues. This CDR3 reads CASRESDRPQWPQHL. Written as DNA, the CDR3 is TGTGCCAGCAGGGAATCGGACAGGCCGCAATGGCCCCAGCATCTT.

This chain uses TRBV5-4 with TRBJ2-3; the match to TRBD1 covers 7 bases. This CDR3 has 16 amino acids. Germline V gene lookup returns CDR1 SGHNT and CDR2 YYREEE (reference sequence). With 4 bases clipped from V and 1 base from J, the junction kept 9 bases outside the gene matches. The CDR3: CASSPTTGLGTDTQYF. Written as DNA, the CDR3 is TGTGCCAGCAGCCCTACGACAGGGTTGGGCACAGATACGCAGTATTTT.

The chain combines TRBV6-5 with TRBJ2-7, with D perhaps TRBD2 (5 bases). Germline lookup yields CDR1 MNHEY and CDR2 SVGAGI. The CDR3 contains 16 residues. Trimming removed 0 bases from V and 1 base from J, with 13 bases in between. This chain's CDR3 is CASSYSKPPGSYEQYF. Here the CDR3 DNA reads TGTGCCAGCAGTTACTCAAAGCCACCGGGGTCCTACGAGCAGTACTTC.

The chain is built from TRBV6-5 and TRBJ1-6; the D gene is possibly TRBD1 (5 bases). CDR3 length equals 14 residues. With 0 bases removed from V and 10 bases from J, the gap between germline ends came to 10 bases. In germline, CDR1 is MNHEY, CDR2 SVGAGI. The CDR3 here is CASSYSYKGSPLHF. As DNA, the CDR3 is TGTGCCAGCAGTTACTCGTACAAGGGGTCACCCCTCCACTTT.